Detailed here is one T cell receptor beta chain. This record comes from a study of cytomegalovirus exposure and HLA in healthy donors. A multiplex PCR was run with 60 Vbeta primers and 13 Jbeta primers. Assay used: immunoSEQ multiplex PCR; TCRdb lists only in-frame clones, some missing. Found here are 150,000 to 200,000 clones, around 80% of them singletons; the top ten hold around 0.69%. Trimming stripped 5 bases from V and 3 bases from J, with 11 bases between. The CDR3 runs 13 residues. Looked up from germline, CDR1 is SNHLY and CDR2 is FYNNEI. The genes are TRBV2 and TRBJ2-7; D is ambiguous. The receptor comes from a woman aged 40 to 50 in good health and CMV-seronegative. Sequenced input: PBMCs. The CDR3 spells CASSKDTIYEQYF. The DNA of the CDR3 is TGTGCCAGCAGTAAAGACACCATCTACGAGCAGTACTTC.